This T cell receptor beta chain was recovered during a study of T cells after posttransplantation cyclophosphamide. Busulfan-fludarabine conditioning, marrow transplant, and cyclophosphamide on days +3 and +4 were administered. Trimming removed 5 bases from V and 0 bases from J, with 8 bases in between. This CDR3 comprises 14 residues. CDR1 and CDR2 from the germline V gene are ENHRY and SYGVKD. Study results and limitations: Skin or GI-infiltrating T cells shared few TRB sequences with blood. TRB clonality was highly associated with recipient CMV seropositivity and reactivation. Donor-recipient repertoire similarity was low at 1-2 months, rising over year one.

Comments on this clone: Its antigen is not known.

Produced via immunoSEQ multiplex PCR; TCRdb's table is partial and in-frame only. The repertoire has roughly 20,000 clones, around 90% of them found once; the top ten carry around 6.6%. This TCR derives from a female patient in her 40s who received an allogeneic stem cell transplant from a related donor, was CMV-positive, and had no GVHD. The T cells may come from the graft donor. The specimen was PBMCs, collected after allogeneic stem cell transplant with posttransplant cyclophosphamide. This sequence joins TRBV10-3 and TRBJ1-3; unclear D gene. The DNA of the CDR3 is TGTGCCATCAGTTCCGAGCCCTCTGGAAACACCATATATTTT. Its translation is CAISSEPSGNTIYF.